This T cell receptor (beta chain) is drawn from a study of chemoradiotherapy in HPV16-positive cancers. Overall study results and limits: In HPV16-positive patients, HPV-responsive T-cell expansion tracked better recurrence-free survival. The functional HPV-specific definition rests on just a couple of HPV16-positive patients.

Trimming took 4 bases from V and 3 from J, leaving 10 bases between them. This CDR3 region has 15 residues. Germline values: CDR1 MDHEN, CDR2 SYDVKM. As regards this clone: Its matching antigen is unknown.

Profiling relied on immunoSEQ multiplex PCR, and the TCRdb table lists in-frame clones only, not all of them. This sample carries some 11,000 clones, 50% to 75% of them seen once, and the ten largest clones take roughly a sixth. The clonotype originates from a human donor with HPV-associated anogenital cancer. Sampling was done from a patient who underwent chemoradiotherapy. The rearrangement uses TRBV28 and TRBJ2-6, with TRBD1 as a possible D gene (6 bases). CDR3 loop: CASSSPTGGANVLTF. The CDR3 DNA reads TGTGCCAGCAGTTCCCCGACAGGTGGGGCCAACGTCCTGACTTTC.